This TCR beta chain appears in the sequencing data of a study of blood T cell repertoires in COVID-19. The wider study: In each case, the material was cDNA or gDNA derived from T cells, B-cell-depleted T cells, or PBMCs.

Assay used: immunoSEQ multiplex PCR; TCRdb lists only in-frame clones, some missing. The data hold over 130,000 clones, with about 83% observed a single time. Germline CDR1 reads SGHRS; CDR2 reads YFSETQ. V was trimmed by 6 bases and J by 5 bases, leaving 18 bases between them. CDR3 size: 14 residues. Participant reports of clinical history set cohort assignment. This receptor was identified in a woman aged 50 to 65 with acute COVID-19. V usage is TRBV5-1 and J usage is TRBJ2-7; tentative D call: TRBD1 (6 bases). Sequences were obtained from PBMCs or T cells enriched from blood (not recorded which). The CDR3 is CASTKVAGAHEQYF. DNA for the CDR3: TGCGCCAGCACCAAAGTAGCAGGGGCACACGAGCAGTACTTC.